These 18 T cell receptor beta chains were all obtained from the same sample, sequenced in a study of blood T cell repertoires in COVID-19. Measured with immunoSEQ multiplex PCR; TCRdb has only the in-frame clones, and not every one. The table lists some 21,000 clones, around three quarters of them singletons, with around 13% in the top ten. Source material: peripheral blood. The receptors were gathered from a man in his fifties or sixties with active COVID-19.

This clone has a count of ten or more. This chain connects TRBV24-1 to TRBJ2-1; 10 positions agree with TRBD2. Germline CDR1 reads KGHDR; CDR2 reads SFDVKD. The CDR3 length is 13 residues. Trimming at V came to 7 bases and at J to 8 bases, leaving 4 bases not matched to a gene. Here the CDR3 reads CATRGTSVYEQFF. The CDR3 DNA reads TGTGCCACCAGGGGGACTAGCGTATATGAGCAGTTCTTC.

The chain links TRBV7-2 to TRBJ2-3, with no clear D. This CDR3 has 13 residues. CDR1 and CDR2 from the germline V gene are SGHTA and FQGNSA. Trimming removed 6 bases from V and 0 bases from J, with 7 bases in between. The CDR3 here is CASRISSTDTQYF. The CDR3 DNA is TGTGCCAGCAGAATCTCTAGCACAGATACGCAGTATTTT. The full variable domain, its missing parts supplied by reference TRBV7-2 and TRBJ2-3, is GAGVSQSPSNKVTEKGKDVELRCDPISGHTALYWYRQSLGQGLEFLIYFQGNSAPDKSGLPSDRFSAERTGGSVSTLTIQRTQQEDSAVYLCASRISSTDTQYFGPGTRLTVL.

This CDR3 reads CASSSDRGLGAFF. CDR3 coding DNA: TGTGCCAGCAGTTCGGACAGGGGGCTCGGAGCTTTCTTT. The chain has TRBV27 and TRBJ1-1; TRBD1 agrees at 11 bases. This CDR3 has 13 residues. Trimming took 4 bases from V and 10 from J; bases not matched to a gene: 5. The germline CDR1 and CDR2 sequences are MNHEY and SMNVEV (reference sequence).

This clone appeared a single time. The rearrangement joins TRBV4-2 to TRBJ2-7, with 9 bases lining up with TRBD2. Per germline, CDR1 LGHNA and CDR2 YNFKEQ. V was pared by 3 bases and J by 3 bases, with 6 bases of the junction left unmatched. The CDR3 length is 15 residues. As DNA, the CDR3 is TGTGCCAGCAGCCAGTTGACTAGCGGAAGCTACGAGCAGTACTTC. Translating it yields CASSQLTSGSYEQYF.

J is TRBJ2-3 and V is TRBV29-1; TRBD1 agrees at 10 bases. Trimming cost V 4 bases and J 6 bases; bases outside gene matches: 7. The germline V gene encodes CDR1 SQVTM and CDR2 ANQGSEA. The CDR3 length is 14 residues. Here the CDR3 reads CSVVGQGGSDTQYF. CDR3 in DNA: TGCAGCGTTGTAGGACAGGGGGGTTCTGATACGCAGTATTTT.

This clone was observed a handful of times. CDR3 nucleotide sequence: TGCAGTGCTAGTCCAGCAGGAAACACCGGGGAGCTGTTTTTT. This sequence encodes CSASPAGNTGELFF. This chain links TRBV20-1 with TRBJ2-2; D gene uncertain. CDR3 length: 14 amino acids. Germline CDR1 and CDR2: DFQATT and SNEGSKA (reference sequence). Trimming stripped 3 bases from V and 2 bases from J, with 10 bases between.

The gene calls are TRBV9 and TRBJ1-1, with D possibly being TRBD1 (5 bases). From germline, CDR1 is SGDLS and CDR2 YYNGEE. Trimming pared 2 bases from V and 1 base from J, leaving 9 bases between. The CDR3 has 14 amino acids. CDR3 nucleotides: TGTGCCAGCAGCGTTCAGGGAGGGAACACTGAAGCTTTCTTT. It is translated as CASSVQGGNTEAFF.

The V gene is TRBV30, the J gene TRBJ1-2; D ambiguous. V gave up 3 bases and J gave up 2 bases, with 7 bases separating them. This CDR3 is built from 12 residues. Germline-derived CDR1 and CDR2 are GTSNPN and SVGIG (reference sequence). CDR3 nucleotides: TGTGCCTGGAGAGTTGCGAACTATGGCTACACCTTC. Its protein product is CAWRVANYGYTF.

This rearrangement joins TRBV30 to TRBJ1-5; 7 nucleotides align to TRBD1. Trimming cost V 3 bases and J 2 bases; bases outside gene matches: 10. The CDR3 runs to 16 residues. Germline CDR1 and CDR2: GTSNPN and SVGIG (reference sequence). The CDR3 DNA follows: TGTGCCTGGAGCGCCGACAGGGTTGGTGGCAATCAGCCCCAGCATTTT. Translating gives CAWSADRVGGNQPQHF.

This chain connects TRBV11-2 to TRBJ2-5; D not resolved. Germline V gene sequence: CDR1 SGHAT, CDR2 FQNNGV. V lost 2 bases, J lost 4 bases, and 5 bases lay in between. The CDR3 loop spans 12 amino acids. DNA of the CDR3: TGTGCCAGCAGCTTAAACGGAGAGACCCAGTACTTC. Translation gives CASSLNGETQYF.

This rearrangement joins TRBV6-4 to TRBJ2-1; D remains unclear. Germline CDR1 is MRHNA and CDR2 is SNTAGT. Trimming pared 2 bases from V and 12 bases from J, leaving 11 bases between. This CDR3 is 12 amino acids long. DNA of the CDR3: TGTGCCAGCAGTGACGGCGGCTTGGTGCAGTTCTTC. It codes for CASSDGGLVQFF.

The chain couples TRBV19 to TRBJ2-1, with D uncertain. CDR1 is LNHDA, CDR2 SQIVND, per germline (reference sequence). There are 14 residues in the CDR3. The ends were cut back, 6 bases at V and 4 bases at J, with 13 bases in the middle. CDR3 coding DNA: TGTGCCAGTAGAGTCGGTGTTGCGTACAATGAGCAGTTCTTC. It specifies CASRVGVAYNEQFF.

The V call is TRBV5-4, the J call TRBJ2-5; no definite D call. V shed 4 bases and J shed 0 bases, with 7 bases lying between them. The germline CDR1 and CDR2 sequences are SGHNT and YYREEE (reference sequence). The CDR3 runs to 13 residues. CDR3 in amino acids: CASSRRDQETQYF. In DNA form, the CDR3 reads TGTGCCAGCAGCAGACGGGACCAAGAGACCCAGTACTTC.

CDR3 DNA sequence: TGTGCCAGCAGTGATCGACAGGGGGGGAGAGATACGCAGTATTTT. This encodes CASSDRQGGRDTQYF. V gene TRBV6-1 combines with J gene TRBJ2-3; 9 bases fit TRBD1. The CDR3 loop spans 15 amino acids. After removal of 3 bases from V and 5 bases from J, the junction contained 6 bases not matched to a gene. CDR1 is MNHNS, CDR2 SASEGT, per germline.

The chain joins TRBV19 to TRBJ1-3; maybe TRBD1 (5 bases). This CDR3 contains 15 residues. CDR1 and CDR2 (germline): LNHDA, SQIVND (reference sequence). Trimming took 5 bases from V and 0 from J, leaving 11 bases between them. CDR3 nucleotides: TGTGCCAGTAGTTCCCGGACACCCTCTGGAAACACCATATATTTT. It encodes CASSSRTPSGNTIYF.

This rearrangement joins TRBV13 to TRBJ2-3; TRBD2 matches 7 bases. Germline loops: CDR1 PRHDT, CDR2 FYEKMQ (reference sequence). J gave up 2 bases and V 5 bases, and 7 bases lay outside the gene matches. The CDR3 is 15 residues long. This CDR3 reads CASSRTTSPTDTQYF. In nucleotides, the CDR3 is TGTGCCAGCAGCCGAACGACTAGCCCCACAGATACGCAGTATTTT.

The CDR3: CASSPRQGRETQYF. In DNA form, the CDR3 reads TGTGCCAGCAGCCCAAGACAGGGACGGGAGACCCAGTACTTC. The chain carries TRBV7-2 and TRBJ2-5; TRBD1 matches at 7 bases. The CDR3 sequence is 14 residues long. The germline V gene encodes CDR1 SGHTA and CDR2 FQGNSA. V shed 5 bases, J shed 5 bases, and the junction held 8 bases outside the gene matches.

The rearrangement links TRBV29-1 to TRBJ2-3; a possible D gene is TRBD1 (6 bases). The germline V gene has CDR1 SQVTM and CDR2 ANQGSEA. The CDR3 sequence is 12 residues long. V lost 5 bases, J lost 1 base, and 7 bases lay in between. The CDR3 nucleotides read TGCAGCGTTTCAGGGGGCACAGATACGCAGTATTTT. This gives the protein CSVSGGTDTQYF.